The T cell receptor (beta chain) described here comes from a study of blood T cell repertoires in COVID-19. Study background: The samples span acute and convalescent COVID-19 from the United States, Italy and Spain. The analysed material was cDNA or gDNA that came from T cells, B-cell-depleted T cells, or PBMCs.

Per the study methods: Estimation of nucleated cell counts relied on the amplification of reference gene primers. Some clones are missing from TCRdb's copy, which holds only in-frame ones; the method was immunoSEQ multiplex PCR. The DNA gave D and trimming, while V, J and clone size come from that table. The sample carries about 150,000 clones, approximately 86% recorded once. The CDR3 spans 14 residues. The junction had 1 base not matched to a gene; V was cut back by 5 bases and J by 0 bases. Germline CDR1 reads MNHEY; CDR2 reads SVGAGI. Sequencing input: peripheral blood. This TCR came from a man between 65 and 85 years old with acute or convalescent COVID-19. The V and J genes are TRBV6-5 and TRBJ2-5; 9 positions agree with TRBD1. CDR3 bases: TGTGCCAGCAGTCGGGACAGGGACCAAGAGACCCAGTACTTC. Encoded protein: CASSRDRDQETQYF.